This T cell receptor (beta chain) derives from a study of CD8+CD57+ T cells in acquired aplastic anemia. Germline V gene data show CDR1 as MNHNY and CDR2 as SVGAGI (reference sequence). Between the trimmed V and J ends, which lost 7 bases and 2 bases, there was a span of 20 bases. The CDR3 extends over 16 amino acids. Using genomic DNA as the template, TCR beta VDJ and CDR3 profiling was carried out. In TCRdb, the reads were re-called with MiXCR into one record per CDR3 protein. The sample has 260,000 or so distinct CDR3 sequences; around 45% are singletons. Patients included in sequencing had previously demonstrated CD8+CD57+ cell expansion by flow cytometry. General study findings and limits: Patients and controls shared 25 to 30 CD8+ CDR3 sequences, which appeared highly expressed in patients and within their immunodominant clones.

This clonotype was counted only a few times. Its cognate antigen is unknown. The clonotype comes from a human donor with aplastic anemia. Sequencing was done on a sample of sorted CD4+, CD8+, or CD8+CD57+ T cells (not recorded which) from PBMCs. The chain uses TRBV6-6 and TRBJ2-5; D is perhaps TRBD1 or TRBD2 (5 bases each). CDR3 bases: TGTGCCAGCACAGGGCCTGTCGGATCGGGGCAAGAGACCCAGTACTTC. It yields the protein CASTGPVGSGQETQYF.